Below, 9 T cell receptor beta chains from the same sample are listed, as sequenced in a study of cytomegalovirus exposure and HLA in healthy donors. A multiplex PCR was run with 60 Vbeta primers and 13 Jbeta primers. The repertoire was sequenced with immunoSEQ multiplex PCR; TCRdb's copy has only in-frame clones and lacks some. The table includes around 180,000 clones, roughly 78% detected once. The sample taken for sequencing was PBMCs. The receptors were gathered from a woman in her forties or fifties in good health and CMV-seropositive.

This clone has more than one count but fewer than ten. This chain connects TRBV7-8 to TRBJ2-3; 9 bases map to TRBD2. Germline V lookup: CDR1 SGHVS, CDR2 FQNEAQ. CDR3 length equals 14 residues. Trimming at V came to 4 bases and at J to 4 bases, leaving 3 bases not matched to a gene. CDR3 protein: CASSWSGGSDTQYF. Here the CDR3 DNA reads TGTGCCAGCAGCTGGAGCGGGGGGTCAGATACGCAGTATTTT.

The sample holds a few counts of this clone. CDR3 nucleotides: TGTGCCAGCAGAGCAAACAGGGGCAGAAAAACTGAAGCTTTCTTT. This sequence encodes CASRANRGRKTEAFF. This rearrangement joins TRBV2 to TRBJ1-1; TRBD1 agrees at 7 bases. V gave up 6 bases and J gave up 5 bases; unmatched junction bases: 12. CDR1 is SNHLY, CDR2 FYNNEI, per germline. The CDR3 is made up of 15 amino acids. Full variable domain (remainder filled in from reference TRBV2 and TRBJ1-1): EPEVTQTPSHQVTQMGQEVILRCVPISNHLYFYWYRQILGQKVEFLVSFYNNEISEKSEIFDDQFSVERPDGSNFTLKIRSTKLEDSAMYFCASRANRGRKTEAFFGQGTRLTVV.

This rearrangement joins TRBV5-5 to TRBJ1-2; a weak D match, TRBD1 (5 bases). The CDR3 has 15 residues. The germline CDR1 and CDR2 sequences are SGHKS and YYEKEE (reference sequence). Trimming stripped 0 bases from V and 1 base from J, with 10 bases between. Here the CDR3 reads CASSLAGGYNYGYTF. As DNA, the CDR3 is TGTGCCAGCAGCTTGGCGGGGGGGTATAACTATGGCTACACCTTC.

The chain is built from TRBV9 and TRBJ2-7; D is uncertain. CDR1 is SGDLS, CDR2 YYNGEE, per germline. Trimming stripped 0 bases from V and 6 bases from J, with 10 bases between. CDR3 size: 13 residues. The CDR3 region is CASSVGVRSEQYF. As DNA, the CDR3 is TGTGCCAGCAGCGTAGGAGTTAGGAGCGAGCAGTACTTC.

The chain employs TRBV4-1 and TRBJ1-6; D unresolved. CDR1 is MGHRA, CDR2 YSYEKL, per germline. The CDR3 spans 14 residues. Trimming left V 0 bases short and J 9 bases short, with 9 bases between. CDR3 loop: CASSQEPLSSPLHF. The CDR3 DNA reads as TGCGCCAGCAGCCAAGAACCGTTGAGTTCACCCCTCCACTTT.

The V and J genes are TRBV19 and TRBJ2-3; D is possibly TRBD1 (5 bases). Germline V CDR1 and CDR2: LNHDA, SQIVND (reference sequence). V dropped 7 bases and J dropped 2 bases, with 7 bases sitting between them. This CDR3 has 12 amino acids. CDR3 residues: CASKQATDTQYF. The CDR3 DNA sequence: TGTGCCAGTAAACAGGCCACAGATACGCAGTATTTT.

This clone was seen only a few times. The CDR3 DNA is TGCAGCGCCAACCCCTCGACAGGCCCCACTGAAGCTTTCTTT. Translation gives CSANPSTGPTEAFF. This chain joins TRBV29-1 and TRBJ1-1, with D maybe TRBD1 (6 bases). Trimming took off 7 bases at V and 4 bases at J, with 19 bases between the two ends. The CDR3 is 14 residues long. Per germline, CDR1 SQVTM and CDR2 ANQGSEA.

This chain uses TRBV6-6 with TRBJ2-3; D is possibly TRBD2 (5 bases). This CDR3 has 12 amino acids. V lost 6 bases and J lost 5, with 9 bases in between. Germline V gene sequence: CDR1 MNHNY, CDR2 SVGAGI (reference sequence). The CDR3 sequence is CASRDSGDTQYF. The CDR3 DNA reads TGTGCCAGCAGGGACTCCGGAGATACGCAGTATTTT.

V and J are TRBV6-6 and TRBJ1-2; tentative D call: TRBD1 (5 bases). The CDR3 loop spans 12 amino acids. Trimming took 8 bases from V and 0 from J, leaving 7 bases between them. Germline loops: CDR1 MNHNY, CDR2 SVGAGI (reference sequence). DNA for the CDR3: TGTGCCAGCTCAGGGTCTAACTATGGCTACACCTTC. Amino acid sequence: CASSGSNYGYTF.